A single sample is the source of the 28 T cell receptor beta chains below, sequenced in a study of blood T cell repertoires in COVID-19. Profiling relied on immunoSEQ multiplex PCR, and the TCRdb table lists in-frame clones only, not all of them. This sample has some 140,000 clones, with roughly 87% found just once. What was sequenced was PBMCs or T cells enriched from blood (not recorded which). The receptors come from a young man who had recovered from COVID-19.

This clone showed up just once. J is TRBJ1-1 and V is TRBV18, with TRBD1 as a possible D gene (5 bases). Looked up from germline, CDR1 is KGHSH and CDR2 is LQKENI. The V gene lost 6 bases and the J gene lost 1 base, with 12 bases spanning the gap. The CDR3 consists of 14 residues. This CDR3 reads CASSPGHPNTEAFF. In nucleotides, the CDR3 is TGTGCCAGCTCTCCCGGACACCCGAACACTGAAGCTTTCTTT.

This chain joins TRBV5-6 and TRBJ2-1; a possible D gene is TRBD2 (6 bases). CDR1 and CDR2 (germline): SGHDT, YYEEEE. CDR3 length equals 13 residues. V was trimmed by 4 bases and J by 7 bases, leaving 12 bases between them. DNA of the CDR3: TGTGCCAGCAGCGGCGGGACCCATAATGAGCAGTTCTTC. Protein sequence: CASSGGTHNEQFF.

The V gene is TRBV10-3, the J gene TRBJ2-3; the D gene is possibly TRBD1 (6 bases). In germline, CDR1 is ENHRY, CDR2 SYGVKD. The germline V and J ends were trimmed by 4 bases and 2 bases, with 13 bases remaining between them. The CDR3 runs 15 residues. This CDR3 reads CAISVGQGNTDTQYF. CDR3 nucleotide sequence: TGTGCCATCAGTGTTGGCCAGGGGAACACAGATACGCAGTATTTT.

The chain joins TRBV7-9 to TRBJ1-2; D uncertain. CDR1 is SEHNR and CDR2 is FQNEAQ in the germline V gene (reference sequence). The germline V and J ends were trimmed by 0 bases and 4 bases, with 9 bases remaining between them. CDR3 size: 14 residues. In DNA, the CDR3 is TGTGCCAGCAGCTTAGCGCGGGTATCCTATGGCTACACCTTC. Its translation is CASSLARVSYGYTF.

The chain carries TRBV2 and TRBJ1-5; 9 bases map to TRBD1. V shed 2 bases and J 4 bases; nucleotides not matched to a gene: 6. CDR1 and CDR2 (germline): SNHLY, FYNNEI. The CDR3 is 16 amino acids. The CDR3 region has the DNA TGTGCCAGCAGTGAATTACCCGGGACAGGGAATCAGCCCCAGCATTTT. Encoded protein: CASSELPGTGNQPQHF.

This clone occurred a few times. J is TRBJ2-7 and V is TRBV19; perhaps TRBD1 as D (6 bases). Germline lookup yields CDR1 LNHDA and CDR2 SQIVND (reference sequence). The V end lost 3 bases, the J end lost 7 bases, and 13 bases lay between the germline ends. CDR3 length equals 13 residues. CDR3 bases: TGTGCCAGTAGTATCGACAGGTCGGGAGAGCAGTACTTC. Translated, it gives CASSIDRSGEQYF. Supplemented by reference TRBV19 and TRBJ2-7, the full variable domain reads DGGITQSPKYLFRKEGQNVTLSCEQNLNHDAMYWYRQDPGQGLRLIYYSQIVNDFQKGDIAEGYSVSREKKESFPLTVTSAQKNPTAFYLCASSIDRSGEQYFGPGTRLTVT.

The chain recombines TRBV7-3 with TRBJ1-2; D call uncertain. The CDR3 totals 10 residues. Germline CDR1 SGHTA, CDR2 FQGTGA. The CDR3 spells CERRNYGYTF. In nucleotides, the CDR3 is TGTGAGAGGCGAAACTATGGCTACACCTTC.

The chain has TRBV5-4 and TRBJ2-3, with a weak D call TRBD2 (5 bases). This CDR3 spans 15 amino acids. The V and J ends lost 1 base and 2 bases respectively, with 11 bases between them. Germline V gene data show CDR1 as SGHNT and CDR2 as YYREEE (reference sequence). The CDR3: CASSLSSGITDTQYF. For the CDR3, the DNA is TGTGCCAGCAGCTTGTCGTCCGGGATCACAGATACGCAGTATTTT. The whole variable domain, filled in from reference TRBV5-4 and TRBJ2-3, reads ETGVTQSPTHLIKTRGQQVTLRCSSQSGHNTVSWYQQALGQGPQFIFQYYREEENGRGNFPPRFSGLQFPNYSSELNVNALELDDSALYLCASSLSSGITDTQYFGPGTRLTVL.

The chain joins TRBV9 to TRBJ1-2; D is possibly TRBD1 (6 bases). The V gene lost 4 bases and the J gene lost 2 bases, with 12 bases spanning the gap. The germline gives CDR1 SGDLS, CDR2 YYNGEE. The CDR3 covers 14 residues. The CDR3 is CASSHSGVNYGYTF. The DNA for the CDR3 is TGTGCCAGCAGCCATTCAGGGGTGAACTATGGCTACACCTTC.

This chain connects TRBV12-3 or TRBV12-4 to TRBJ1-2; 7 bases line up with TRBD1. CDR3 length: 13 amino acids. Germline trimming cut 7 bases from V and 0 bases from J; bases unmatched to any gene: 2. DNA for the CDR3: TGTGCCAGCACAGGGACAGCTAACTATGGCTACACCTTC. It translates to CASTGTANYGYTF.

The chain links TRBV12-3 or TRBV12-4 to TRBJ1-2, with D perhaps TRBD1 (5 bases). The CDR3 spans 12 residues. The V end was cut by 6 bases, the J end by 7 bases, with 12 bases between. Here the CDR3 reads CASSSDSVGYTF. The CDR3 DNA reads TGTGCCAGCAGCTCCGACAGCGTTGGCTACACCTTC.

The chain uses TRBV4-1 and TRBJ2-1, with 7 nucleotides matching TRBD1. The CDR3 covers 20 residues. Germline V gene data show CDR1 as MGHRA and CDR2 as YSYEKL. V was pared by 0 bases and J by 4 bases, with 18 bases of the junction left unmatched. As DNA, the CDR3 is TGCGCCAGCAGCCAAGATGGGTATCCTAGCAGGGGGTTCGGATACAATGAGCAGTTCTTC. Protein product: CASSQDGYPSRGFGYNEQFF.

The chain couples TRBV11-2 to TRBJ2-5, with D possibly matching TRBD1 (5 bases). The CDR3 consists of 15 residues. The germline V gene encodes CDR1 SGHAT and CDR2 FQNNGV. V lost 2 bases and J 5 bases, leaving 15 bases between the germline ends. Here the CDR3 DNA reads TGTGCCAGCAGCTTACCGCCGGCCAGGGCGGAGACCCAGTACTTC. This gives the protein CASSLPPARAETQYF.

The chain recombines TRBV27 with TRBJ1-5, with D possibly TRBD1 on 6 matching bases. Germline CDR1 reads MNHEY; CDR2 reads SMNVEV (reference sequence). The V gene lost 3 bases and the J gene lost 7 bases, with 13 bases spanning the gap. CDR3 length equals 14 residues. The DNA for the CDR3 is TGTGCCAGCAGTTTGGGGGGGGCTGGGCAGCCCCAGCATTTT. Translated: CASSLGGAGQPQHF.

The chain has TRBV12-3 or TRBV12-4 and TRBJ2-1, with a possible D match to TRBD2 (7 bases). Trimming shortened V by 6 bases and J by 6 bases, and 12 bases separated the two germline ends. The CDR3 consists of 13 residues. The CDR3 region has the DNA TGTGCCAGCAGGAAGGGGGGGCTCAATGAGCAGTTCTTC. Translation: CASRKGGLNEQFF.

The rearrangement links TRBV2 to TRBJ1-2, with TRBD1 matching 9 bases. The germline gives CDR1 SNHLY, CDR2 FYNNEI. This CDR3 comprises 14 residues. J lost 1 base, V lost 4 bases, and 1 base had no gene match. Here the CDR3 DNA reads TGTGCCAGCAGTGGGACAGGGGATAACTATGGCTACACCTTC. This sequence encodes CASSGTGDNYGYTF.

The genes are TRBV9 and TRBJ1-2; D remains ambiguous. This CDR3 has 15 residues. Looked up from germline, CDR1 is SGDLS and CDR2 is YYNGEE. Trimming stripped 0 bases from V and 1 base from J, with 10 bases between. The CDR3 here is CASSVGQNFNYGYTF. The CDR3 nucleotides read TGTGCCAGCAGCGTAGGACAAAACTTTAACTATGGCTACACCTTC.

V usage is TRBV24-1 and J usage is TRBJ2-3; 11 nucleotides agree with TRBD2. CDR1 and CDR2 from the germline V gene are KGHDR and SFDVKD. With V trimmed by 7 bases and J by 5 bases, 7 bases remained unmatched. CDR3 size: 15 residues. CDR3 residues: CATSSSGGAGDTQYF. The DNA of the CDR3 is TGTGCCACCAGCAGTAGCGGGGGGGCTGGAGATACGCAGTATTTT.

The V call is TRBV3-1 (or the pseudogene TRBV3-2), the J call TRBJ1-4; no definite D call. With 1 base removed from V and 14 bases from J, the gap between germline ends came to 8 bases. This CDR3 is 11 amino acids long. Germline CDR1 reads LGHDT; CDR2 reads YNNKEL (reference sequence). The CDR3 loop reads CASSQGLELFF. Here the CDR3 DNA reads TGTGCCAGCAGCCAAGGATTAGAGCTGTTTTTT.

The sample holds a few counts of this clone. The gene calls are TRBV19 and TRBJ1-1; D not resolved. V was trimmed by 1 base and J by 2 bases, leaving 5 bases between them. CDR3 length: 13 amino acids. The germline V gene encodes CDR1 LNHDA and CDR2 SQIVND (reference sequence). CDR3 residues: CASSIAVNTEAFF. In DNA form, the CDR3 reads TGTGCCAGTAGTATAGCGGTAAACACTGAAGCTTTCTTT.

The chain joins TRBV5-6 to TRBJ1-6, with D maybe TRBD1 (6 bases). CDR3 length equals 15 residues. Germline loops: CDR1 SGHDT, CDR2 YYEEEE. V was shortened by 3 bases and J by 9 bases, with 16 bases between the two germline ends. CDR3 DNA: TGTGCCAGCAGCTGGGACAACGTTGATAGTTCACCCCTCCACTTT. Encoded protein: CASSWDNVDSSPLHF.

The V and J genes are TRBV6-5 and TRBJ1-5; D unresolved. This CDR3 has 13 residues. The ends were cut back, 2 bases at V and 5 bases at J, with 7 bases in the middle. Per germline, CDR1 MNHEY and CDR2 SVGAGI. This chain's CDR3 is CASSYAAYQPQHF. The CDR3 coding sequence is TGTGCCAGCAGTTACGCGGCTTATCAGCCCCAGCATTTT.

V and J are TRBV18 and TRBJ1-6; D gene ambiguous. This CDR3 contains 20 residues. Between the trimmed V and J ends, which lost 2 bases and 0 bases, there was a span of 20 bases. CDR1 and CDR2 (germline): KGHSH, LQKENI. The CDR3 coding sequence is TGTGCCAGCTCACCAGGCTGGGTACAGAGGACTAGCTCCTATAATTCACCCCTCCACTTT. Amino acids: CASSPGWVQRTSSYNSPLHF.

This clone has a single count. The CDR3 DNA follows: TGCAGTGCTAGTTCCCCGACTAGCACCGATGAGCAGTTCTTC. It translates to CSASSPTSTDEQFF. This sequence joins TRBV20-1 and TRBJ2-1; 7 bases are shared with TRBD2. The germline gives CDR1 DFQATT, CDR2 SNEGSKA (reference sequence). V shed 3 bases, J shed 8 bases, and the junction held 10 bases outside the gene matches. The CDR3 runs to 14 residues.

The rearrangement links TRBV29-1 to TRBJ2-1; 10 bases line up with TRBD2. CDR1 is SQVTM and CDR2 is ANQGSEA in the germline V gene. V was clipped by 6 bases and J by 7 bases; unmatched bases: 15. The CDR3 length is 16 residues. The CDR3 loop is CSVESGLAGVENEQFF. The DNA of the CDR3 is TGCAGCGTGGAGTCCGGCCTAGCGGGAGTAGAAAATGAGCAGTTCTTC.

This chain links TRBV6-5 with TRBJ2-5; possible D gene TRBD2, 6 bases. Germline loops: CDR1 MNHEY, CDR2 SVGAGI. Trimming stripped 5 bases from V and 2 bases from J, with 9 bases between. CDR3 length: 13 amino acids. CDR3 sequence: CASSPGEQETQYF. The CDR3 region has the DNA TGTGCCAGCAGTCCGGGAGAGCAAGAGACCCAGTACTTC.

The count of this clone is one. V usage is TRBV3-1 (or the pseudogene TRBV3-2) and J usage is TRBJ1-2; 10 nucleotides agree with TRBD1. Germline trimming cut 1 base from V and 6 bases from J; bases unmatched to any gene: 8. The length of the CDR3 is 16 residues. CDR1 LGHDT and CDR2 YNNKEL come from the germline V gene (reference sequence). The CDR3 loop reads CASSQGLTGGINGYTF. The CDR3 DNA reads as TGTGCCAGCAGCCAAGGGTTGACAGGGGGCATCAATGGCTACACCTTC.

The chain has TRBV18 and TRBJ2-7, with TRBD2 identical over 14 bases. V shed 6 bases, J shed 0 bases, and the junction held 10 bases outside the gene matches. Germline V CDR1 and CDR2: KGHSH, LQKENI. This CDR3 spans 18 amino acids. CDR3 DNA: TGTGCCAGCTCCTGGGGGACTAGCGGGAGAAGTCTCTCCTACGAGCAGTACTTC. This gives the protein CASSWGTSGRSLSYEQYF.